The 29 T cell receptor beta chains below all came from one sample that was sequenced in a study of radiotherapy plus CTLA-4 blockade in lung cancer. Produced via immunoSEQ multiplex PCR; TCRdb's table is partial and in-frame only. The data hold 80,000 or so clones, with approximately 80% observed a single time. Material: peripheral blood, obtained from a patient treated with radiotherapy plus ipilimumab. The receptors were gathered from a human donor with non-small cell lung cancer who had stable disease on radiotherapy plus ipilimumab.

This chain links TRBV6-5 with TRBJ1-1; no clear D. The V end lost 3 bases, the J end lost 3 bases, and 8 bases lay between the germline ends. Germline loops: CDR1 MNHEY, CDR2 SVGAGI. The CDR3 length is 13 residues. This CDR3 is CASSYWVDTEAFF. The CDR3, as DNA: TGTGCCAGCAGTTATTGGGTTGACACTGAAGCTTTCTTT.

This clone came up once. This chain links TRBV28 with TRBJ1-5, with D hard to call. The CDR3 loop spans 14 amino acids. V lost 2 bases, J lost 11 bases, and 16 bases lay in between. Germline V gives CDR1 MDHEN, CDR2 SYDVKM. Here the CDR3 reads CASSLAALAWAQHF. The CDR3 nucleotides are TGTGCCAGCAGTTTAGCGGCACTCGCCTGGGCCCAGCATTTT.

V and J are TRBV2 and TRBJ2-3; 12 nucleotides align to TRBD1. V was clipped by 2 bases and J by 2 bases; unmatched bases: 20. From germline, CDR1 is SNHLY and CDR2 FYNNEI. The CDR3 has 22 residues. The CDR3 loop reads CASSETPGQGAMPGGITDTQYF. The CDR3, as DNA: TGTGCCAGCAGTGAAACCCCGGGACAGGGGGCAATGCCGGGAGGGATCACAGATACGCAGTATTTT.

The rearrangement uses TRBV19 and TRBJ2-1; the match to TRBD1 covers 10 bases. The V and J ends lost 6 bases and 15 bases, in that order; junction bases with no gene match: 11. The CDR3 has 13 residues. The germline V gene has CDR1 LNHDA and CDR2 SQIVND (reference sequence). CDR3 amino acids: CASSGQGGALGFF. In nucleotides, the CDR3 is TGTGCCAGTAGCGGACAGGGGGGGGCCCTGGGGTTCTTC.

This chain joins TRBV28 and TRBJ1-1; no clear D gene. V shed 3 bases and J shed 7 bases, with 12 bases lying between them. Germline V CDR1 and CDR2: MDHEN, SYDVKM. This CDR3 is built from 13 residues. CDR3 residues: CASSLYSLGEAFF. The CDR3 nucleotides are TGTGCCAGCAGTTTGTACAGCCTAGGTGAAGCTTTCTTT.

The chain recombines TRBV9 with TRBJ1-3; possibly TRBD1 for D (5 bases). CDR1 and CDR2 (germline): SGDLS, YYNGEE. The CDR3 contains 15 residues. V lost 4 bases, J lost 4 bases, and 15 bases lay in between. The CDR3 is CASSSDTGGGNTIYF. For the CDR3, the DNA is TGTGCCAGCAGCTCCGATACAGGCGGCGGAAACACCATATATTTT.

The rearrangement joins TRBV7-2 to TRBJ2-1, with 10 bases fitting TRBD1. Losses at the gene ends were 4 bases for V and 6 bases for J; bases not matched to a gene: 3. The CDR3 has 14 residues. Germline CDR1 is SGHTA and CDR2 is FQGNSA. The DNA of the CDR3 is TGTGCCAGCAGCTCCCGACAGGGGGCCAATGAGCAGTTCTTC. Translated, it gives CASSSRQGANEQFF.

The V and J genes are TRBV30 and TRBJ2-1; no clear D gene. This CDR3 has 12 amino acids. Trimming pared 4 bases from V and 6 bases from J, leaving 10 bases between. Germline V lookup: CDR1 GTSNPN, CDR2 SVGIG (reference sequence). This CDR3 is CAWTMGGNEQFF. CDR3 DNA sequence: TGTGCCTGGACTATGGGCGGCAATGAGCAGTTCTTC.

This clone was detected only once. The CDR3 here is CASSSYRAGNNEQFF. In DNA form, the CDR3 reads TGCGCCAGCAGCTCATACAGGGCCGGGAACAATGAGCAGTTCTTC. V is TRBV5-1 and J is TRBJ2-1; TRBD1 is a possible D gene (6 bases). Trimming pared 3 bases from V and 5 bases from J, leaving 15 bases between. There are 15 residues in the CDR3. Germline values: CDR1 SGHRS, CDR2 YFSETQ.

The chain employs TRBV11-2 and TRBJ2-3; 8 bases align to TRBD1. V shed 0 bases and J 1 base; nucleotides not matched to a gene: 0. Per germline, CDR1 SGHAT and CDR2 FQNNGV. This CDR3 is built from 15 residues. CDR3 amino acids: CASSLDRGRTDTQYF. The CDR3 bases are TGTGCCAGCAGCTTAGACAGGGGGCGCACAGATACGCAGTATTTT.

V and J are TRBV5-1 and TRBJ2-3; no definite D call. V shed 1 base and J shed 10 bases, with 10 bases lying between them. The germline CDR1 and CDR2 sequences are SGHRS and YFSETQ. The CDR3 sequence is 12 residues long. The CDR3 coding sequence is TGCGCCAGCAGCTTGACCGGTTCATCGCAGTATTTT. This sequence encodes CASSLTGSSQYF. Looking up the rest from reference TRBV5-1 and TRBJ2-3 gives the full variable domain: KAGVTQTPRYLIKTRGQQVTLSCSPISGHRSVSWYQQTPGQGLQFLFEYFSETQRNKGNFPGRFSGRQFSNSRSEMNVSTLELGDSALYLCASSLTGSSQYFGPGTRLTVL.

CDR3: CASSDLTSGGATDTQYF. The CDR3 DNA reads TGTGCCAGCAGCGATCTGACTAGCGGGGGGGCGACAGATACGCAGTATTTT. The rearrangement uses TRBV9 and TRBJ2-3; 14 bases map to TRBD2. The CDR3 loop spans 17 amino acids. Germline V gene data show CDR1 as SGDLS and CDR2 as YYNGEE. The V gene end was trimmed by 3 bases and the J gene end by 3 bases; junction bases not matched to a gene: 6. The full variable domain, with the rest looked up from reference TRBV9 and TRBJ2-3, is DSGVTQTPKHLITATGQRVTLRCSPRSGDLSVYWYQQSLDQGLQFLIQYYNGEERAKGNILERFSAQQFPDLHSELNLSSLELGDSALYFCASSDLTSGGATDTQYFGPGTRLTVL.

This chain joins TRBV11-3 and TRBJ1-2, with D maybe TRBD1 (5 bases). The CDR3 extends over 12 amino acids. The germline gives CDR1 SGHNT, CDR2 YENEEA. V was pared by 8 bases and J by 4 bases, with 11 bases between. CDR3 bases: TGTGCCAGCTCGGACGGGGGCTATGGCTACACCTTC. Its translation: CASSDGGYGYTF.

The rearrangement uses TRBV28 and TRBJ1-5; D gene uncertain. CDR1 MDHEN and CDR2 SYDVKM come from the germline V gene. Trimming cost V 6 bases and J 4 bases, with 13 bases left between them. This CDR3 spans 14 amino acids. CDR3 amino acids: CASSPRVLNQPQHF. CDR3 bases: TGTGCCAGCAGCCCCCGGGTCCTTAATCAGCCCCAGCATTTT.

This clone was counted a few times. This rearrangement joins TRBV9 to TRBJ2-1, with D tentatively TRBD1 (6 bases). The CDR3 loop spans 14 amino acids. V gave up 3 bases and J gave up 8 bases, with 15 bases separating them. CDR1 is SGDLS and CDR2 is YYNGEE in the germline V gene. The CDR3 protein is CASSAKQGWDEQFF. As DNA, the CDR3 is TGTGCCAGCAGCGCCAAGCAGGGGTGGGATGAGCAGTTCTTC.

The chain carries TRBV6-1 and TRBJ2-5; 10 bases map to TRBD1. Germline V gene data show CDR1 as MNHNS and CDR2 as SASEGT. This CDR3 has 15 residues. J lost 4 bases, V lost 5 bases, and 7 bases had no gene match. The CDR3 is CASSLGQGVTETQYF. The DNA of the CDR3 is TGTGCCAGCAGTTTAGGACAGGGGGTGACAGAGACCCAGTACTTC.

This rearrangement joins TRBV5-1 to TRBJ1-2; 9 nucleotides align to TRBD1. This CDR3 is built from 15 residues. V shed 0 bases and J 8 bases; nucleotides not matched to a gene: 8. Germline V gene data show CDR1 as SGHRS and CDR2 as YFSETQ. The CDR3 loop is CASSLGDRASQGYTF. The DNA for the CDR3 is TGCGCCAGCAGCTTGGGGGACAGGGCCTCTCAGGGCTACACCTTC. The whole variable domain, remainder taken from reference TRBV5-1 and TRBJ1-2, is KAGVTQTPRYLIKTRGQQVTLSCSPISGHRSVSWYQQTPGQGLQFLFEYFSETQRNKGNFPGRFSGRQFSNSRSEMNVSTLELGDSALYLCASSLGDRASQGYTFGSGTRLTVV.

The chain combines TRBV28 with TRBJ1-5; a weak D match, TRBD1 (6 bases). Trimming pared 2 bases from V and 6 bases from J, leaving 11 bases between. The CDR3 length is 14 residues. The germline CDR1 and CDR2 sequences are MDHEN and SYDVKM. Written as DNA, the CDR3 is TGTGCCAGCAGTTTAGCGGGGGGCGGTCAGCCCCAGCATTTT. This translates into CASSLAGGGQPQHF.

The chain combines TRBV2 with TRBJ2-1, with 12 bases fitting TRBD2. CDR3 length equals 15 residues. V gave up 4 bases and J gave up 7 bases; unmatched junction bases: 5. Germline V gives CDR1 SNHLY, CDR2 FYNNEI. The CDR3, as DNA: TGTGCCAGCAGTGGACTAGCGGGAGTCTGGAATGAGCAGTTCTTC. Amino acid sequence: CASSGLAGVWNEQFF.

This clone has only one observation. This chain links TRBV28 with TRBJ2-7, with D unresolved. Germline values: CDR1 MDHEN, CDR2 SYDVKM. Trimming cost V 6 bases and J 2 bases, with 23 bases left between them. CDR3 length equals 17 residues. CDR3 sequence (DNA): TGTGCCAGCAGCCCTGAAAGGGTCGGAAACAGAGCCTACGAGCAGTACTTC. Protein sequence: CASSPERVGNRAYEQYF.

This clone was seen once. This chain joins TRBV9 and TRBJ2-7; 9 positions match TRBD1. The CDR3 totals 15 residues. Germline loops: CDR1 SGDLS, CDR2 YYNGEE. With V trimmed by 4 bases and J by 2 bases, 7 bases remained unmatched. As DNA, the CDR3 is TGTGCCAGCAGCCCCCGGGACAGGGCCCCCTACGAGCAGTACTTC. Protein product: CASSPRDRAPYEQYF.

This chain uses TRBV11-2 with TRBJ2-7, with 7 nucleotides matching TRBD1. Germline V CDR1 and CDR2: SGHAT, FQNNGV. V trimming: 5 bases; J trimming: 2 bases; junction bases outside the gene matches: 12. The CDR3 has 16 residues. The CDR3 is CASSGRTGVGTYEQYF. In DNA form, the CDR3 reads TGTGCCAGCAGCGGTCGAACAGGGGTCGGCACCTACGAGCAGTACTTC.

The rearrangement joins TRBV29-1 to TRBJ2-7, with 12 nucleotides matching TRBD2. Germline assignment: CDR1 SQVTM and CDR2 ANQGSEA. This CDR3 is built from 15 residues. V lost 4 bases to trimming and J lost 3 bases; unmatched junction nucleotides: 7. The CDR3 DNA sequence: TGCAGCGTTGTAACTAGCGGGAGGACTGACTACGAGCAGTACTTC. Amino acids: CSVVTSGRTDYEQYF.

This chain's CDR3 is CASSFGGRGSYEQYF. The CDR3, as DNA: TGTGCCAGCAGCTTCGGGGGGAGGGGCTCCTACGAGCAGTACTTC. J is TRBJ2-7 and V is TRBV9; 7 nucleotides align to TRBD2. This CDR3 is 15 amino acids long. J gave up 0 bases and V 4 bases, and 7 bases lay outside the gene matches. The germline V gene has CDR1 SGDLS and CDR2 YYNGEE.

This chain uses TRBV29-1 with TRBJ2-7; 9 bases align to TRBD2. V trimming: 7 bases; J trimming: 2 bases; junction bases outside the gene matches: 6. The germline V gene has CDR1 SQVTM and CDR2 ANQGSEA. The CDR3 is 13 amino acids. Here the CDR3 reads CSARGGPTYEQYF. The CDR3 nucleotides read TGCAGCGCGCGGGGGGGCCCTACCTACGAGCAGTACTTC.

The chain carries TRBV28 and TRBJ2-7, with TRBD2 matching over 8 bases. The junction had 3 bases not matched to a gene; V was cut back by 8 bases and J by 3 bases. Germline V CDR1 and CDR2: MDHEN, SYDVKM. CDR3 length equals 12 residues. CDR3 DNA: TGTGCCAGCGGACTAGCTGACTACGAGCAGTACTTC. This gives the protein CASGLADYEQYF.

The chain employs TRBV4-1 and TRBJ2-5, with D possibly TRBD2 on 5 matching bases. The CDR3 is 15 residues long. CDR1 is MGHRA, CDR2 YSYEKL, per germline. Trimming left V 0 bases short and J 2 bases short, with 10 bases between. The CDR3 bases are TGCGCCAGCAGCCAAGACATCGGACTGCAAGAGACCCAGTACTTC. Amino acids: CASSQDIGLQETQYF.

The CDR3 sequence is CASSPAGATETQYF. The CDR3 DNA reads as TGCGCCAGCAGTCCCGCGGGAGCGACAGAGACCCAGTACTTC. The chain combines TRBV5-1 with TRBJ2-5; 7 bases fit TRBD2. Looked up from germline, CDR1 is SGHRS and CDR2 is YFSETQ. Germline trimming cut 5 bases from V and 4 bases from J; bases unmatched to any gene: 8. This CDR3 comprises 14 residues.

J is TRBJ2-1 and V is TRBV4-1; 9 nucleotides agree with TRBD2. The germline gives CDR1 MGHRA, CDR2 YSYEKL. The CDR3 covers 16 residues. The V segment lost 2 bases and the J segment 9 bases; nucleotides outside the gene matches: 11. This CDR3 reads CASSQSTSGFQGEQFF. CDR3 nucleotide sequence: TGCGCCAGCAGCCAATCCACTAGCGGGTTTCAGGGTGAGCAGTTCTTC.